The next 9 T cell receptor beta chains were all read from a single sample in a study of T cell changes during pregnancy in multiple sclerosis. Method: immunoSEQ multiplex PCR; TCRdb's copy keeps in-frame clones and lacks some. The table shows some 50,000 clones, with under 95% occurring only once. The source was CD4+ T cells from peripheral blood mononuclear cells, collected in the second trimester of pregnancy. Source of these receptors: a female donor with multiple sclerosis, enrolled in a pregnancy study.

CDR3 DNA sequence: TGTGCCAGCAGGCGTTTCAATGAGCAGTTCTTC. Translating gives CASRRFNEQFF. The chain recombines TRBV6-5 with TRBJ2-1; D is ambiguous. This CDR3 is 11 amino acids long. Germline values: CDR1 MNHEY, CDR2 SVGAGI. The V gene lost 6 bases and the J gene lost 6 bases, with 6 bases spanning the gap.

The chain is built from TRBV6-4 and TRBJ1-5; 7 bases line up with TRBD1. The CDR3 is made up of 14 amino acids. V lost 3 bases, J lost 4 bases, and 3 bases stayed unmatched. Germline CDR1 and CDR2: MRHNA and SNTAGT. Written as DNA, the CDR3 is TGTGCCAGCAGTGATGGGACAGCTAATCAGCCCCAGCATTTT. Translated, it gives CASSDGTANQPQHF.

CDR3 loop: CASSEYWERYDTGELFF. The CDR3 DNA sequence: TGTGCCAGCAGTGAATATTGGGAGAGATACGACACCGGGGAGCTGTTTTTT. The gene calls are TRBV25-1 and TRBJ2-2; a weak D match, TRBD2 (5 bases). Germline V lookup: CDR1 MGHDK, CDR2 SYGVNS. Deletions cut 0 bases from V and 3 bases from J, with 14 bases between. The CDR3 covers 17 residues.

This rearrangement joins TRBV27 to TRBJ2-1; a possible D gene is TRBD2 (6 bases). The CDR3 is 15 amino acids. Germline V gene data show CDR1 as MNHEY and CDR2 as SMNVEV (reference sequence). V was trimmed by 3 bases and J by 5 bases, leaving 14 bases between them. The CDR3 loop is CASSFLRRGHNEQFF. The CDR3 DNA reads TGTGCCAGCAGTTTCTTAAGGCGGGGCCACAATGAGCAGTTCTTC.

This rearrangement joins TRBV5-1 to TRBJ2-3; 8 bases are a match to TRBD1. CDR3 length: 14 residues. The germline CDR1 and CDR2 sequences are SGHRS and YFSETQ. V lost 4 bases and J lost 4; bases outside the gene matches: 5. CDR3 residues: CASSKDREADTQYF. CDR3 bases: TGCGCCAGCAGCAAGGACAGGGAGGCAGATACGCAGTATTTT.

The CDR3 protein is CASTTGGAQHF. For the CDR3, the DNA is TGTGCCAGCACTACAGGGGGGGCCCAGCATTTT. The genes are TRBV6-1 and TRBJ1-5, with 8 bases aligning to TRBD1. After removal of 7 bases from V and 11 bases from J, the junction contained 4 bases not matched to a gene. The germline CDR1 and CDR2 sequences are MNHNS and SASEGT. CDR3 length: 11 residues.

The rearrangement uses TRBV28 and TRBJ1-1; D is possibly TRBD1 (5 bases). CDR1 and CDR2 from the germline V gene are MDHEN and SYDVKM. Trimming took 8 bases from V and 4 from J, leaving 17 bases between them. This CDR3 spans 14 amino acids. The CDR3: CASRNTQGGTEAFF. For the CDR3, the DNA is TGTGCCAGCCGGAATACTCAGGGAGGCACTGAAGCTTTCTTT.

The chain has TRBV28 and TRBJ1-1; D unresolved. V gave up 1 base and J gave up 1 base, with 10 bases separating them. The CDR3 covers 15 residues. In germline, CDR1 is MDHEN, CDR2 SYDVKM. As DNA, the CDR3 is TGTGCCAGCAGTTTATCAGTGATCGCGAACACTGAAGCTTTCTTT. This sequence encodes CASSLSVIANTEAFF.

The chain combines TRBV6-5 with TRBJ1-1; no definite D call. V was cut by 7 bases and J by 5 bases, with 11 bases left in between. Germline-derived CDR1 and CDR2 are MNHEY and SVGAGI. The CDR3 is made up of 12 amino acids. CDR3 in amino acids: CASTTPGTEAFF. Here the CDR3 DNA reads TGTGCCAGCACAACGCCGGGGACTGAAGCTTTCTTT.